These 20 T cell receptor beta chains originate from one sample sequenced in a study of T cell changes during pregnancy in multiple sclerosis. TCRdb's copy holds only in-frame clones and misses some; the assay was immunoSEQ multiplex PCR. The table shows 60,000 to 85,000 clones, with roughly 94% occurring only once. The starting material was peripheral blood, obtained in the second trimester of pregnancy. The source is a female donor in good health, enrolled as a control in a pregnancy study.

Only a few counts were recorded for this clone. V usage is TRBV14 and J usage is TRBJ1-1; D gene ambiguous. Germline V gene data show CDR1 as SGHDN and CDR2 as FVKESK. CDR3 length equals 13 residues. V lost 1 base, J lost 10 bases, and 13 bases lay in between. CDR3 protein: CASSQGRRGVAFF. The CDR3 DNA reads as TGTGCCAGCAGCCAAGGACGGCGGGGAGTAGCTTTCTTT.

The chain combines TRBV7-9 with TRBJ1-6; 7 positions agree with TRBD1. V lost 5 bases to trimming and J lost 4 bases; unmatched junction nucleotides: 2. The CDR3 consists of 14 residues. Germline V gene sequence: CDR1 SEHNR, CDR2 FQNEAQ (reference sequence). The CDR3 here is CASSQGQYNSPLHF. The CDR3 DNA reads TGTGCCAGCAGCCAGGGACAGTATAATTCACCCCTCCACTTT.

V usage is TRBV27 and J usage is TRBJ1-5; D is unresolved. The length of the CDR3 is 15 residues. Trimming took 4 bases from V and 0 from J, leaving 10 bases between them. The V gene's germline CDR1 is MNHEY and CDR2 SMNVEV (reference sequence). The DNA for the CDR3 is TGTGCCAGCAGTTACGACGGGTATAGCAATCAGCCCCAGCATTTT. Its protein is CASSYDGYSNQPQHF.

CDR3 bases: TGTGCCAGCAGCGTAGGAGAGACTGAAGCTTTCTTT. Encoded protein: CASSVGETEAFF. This chain joins TRBV9 and TRBJ1-1; no clear D. Germline values: CDR1 SGDLS, CDR2 YYNGEE. The CDR3 covers 12 residues. Between the trimmed V and J ends, which lost 0 bases and 5 bases, there was a span of 5 bases.

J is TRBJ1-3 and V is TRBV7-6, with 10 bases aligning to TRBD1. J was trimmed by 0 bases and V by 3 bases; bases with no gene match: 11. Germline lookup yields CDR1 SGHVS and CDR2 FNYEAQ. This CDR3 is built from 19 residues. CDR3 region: CASSLFGQGGPHSGNTIYF. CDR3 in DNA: TGTGCCAGCAGCTTGTTTGGACAGGGGGGCCCTCACTCTGGAAACACCATATATTTT.

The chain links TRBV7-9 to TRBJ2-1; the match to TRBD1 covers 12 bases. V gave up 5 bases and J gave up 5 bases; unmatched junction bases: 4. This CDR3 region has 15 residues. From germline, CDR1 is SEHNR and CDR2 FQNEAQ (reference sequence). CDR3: CASSEGQGANNEQFF. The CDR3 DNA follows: TGTGCCAGCAGCGAGGGACAGGGGGCCAACAATGAGCAGTTCTTC.

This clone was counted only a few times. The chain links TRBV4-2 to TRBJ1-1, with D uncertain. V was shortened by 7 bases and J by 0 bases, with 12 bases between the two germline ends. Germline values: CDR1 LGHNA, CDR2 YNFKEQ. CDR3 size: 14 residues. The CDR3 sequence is CASTPTEMNTEAFF. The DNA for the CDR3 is TGTGCCAGCACCCCGACGGAGATGAACACTGAAGCTTTCTTT.

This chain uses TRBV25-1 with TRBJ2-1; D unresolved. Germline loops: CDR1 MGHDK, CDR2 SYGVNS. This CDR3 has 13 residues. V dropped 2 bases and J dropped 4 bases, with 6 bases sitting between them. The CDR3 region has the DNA TGTGCCAGCAGTGAAGGCAGATACAATGAGCAGTTCTTC. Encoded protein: CASSEGRYNEQFF.

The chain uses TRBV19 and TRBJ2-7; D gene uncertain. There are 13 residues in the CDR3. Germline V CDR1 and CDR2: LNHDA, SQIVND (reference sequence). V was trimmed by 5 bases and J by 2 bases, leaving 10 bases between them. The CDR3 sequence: CASSPGMAYEQYF. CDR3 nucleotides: TGTGCCAGTAGTCCAGGAATGGCCTACGAGCAGTACTTC.

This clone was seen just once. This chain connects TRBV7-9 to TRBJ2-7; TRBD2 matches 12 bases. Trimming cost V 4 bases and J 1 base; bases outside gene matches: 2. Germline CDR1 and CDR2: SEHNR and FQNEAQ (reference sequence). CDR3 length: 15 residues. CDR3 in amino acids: CASSSTSGRSYEQYF. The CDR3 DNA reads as TGTGCCAGCAGCTCAACTAGCGGGAGGTCCTACGAGCAGTACTTC.

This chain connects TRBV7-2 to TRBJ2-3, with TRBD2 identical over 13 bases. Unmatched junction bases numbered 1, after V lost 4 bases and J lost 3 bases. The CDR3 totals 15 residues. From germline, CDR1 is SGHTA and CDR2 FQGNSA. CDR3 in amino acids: CASSWGLAGTDTQYF. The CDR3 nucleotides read TGTGCCAGCAGCTGGGGACTAGCGGGAACAGATACGCAGTATTTT.

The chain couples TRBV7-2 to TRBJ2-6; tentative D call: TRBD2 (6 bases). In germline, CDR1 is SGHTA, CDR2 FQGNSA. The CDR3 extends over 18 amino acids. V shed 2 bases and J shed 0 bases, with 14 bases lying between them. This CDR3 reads CASSLMGTAFSGANVLTF. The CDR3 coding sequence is TGTGCCAGCAGCTTAATGGGGACTGCATTCTCTGGGGCCAACGTCCTGACTTTC. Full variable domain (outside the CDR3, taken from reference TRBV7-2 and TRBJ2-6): GAGVSQSPSNKVTEKGKDVELRCDPISGHTALYWYRQSLGQGLEFLIYFQGNSAPDKSGLPSDRFSAERTGGSVSTLTIQRTQQEDSAVYLCASSLMGTAFSGANVLTFGAGSRLTVL.

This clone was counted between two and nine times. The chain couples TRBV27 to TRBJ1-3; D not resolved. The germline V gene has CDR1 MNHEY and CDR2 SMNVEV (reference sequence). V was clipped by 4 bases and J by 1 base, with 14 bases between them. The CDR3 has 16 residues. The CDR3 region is CASSSLPGLSGNTIYF. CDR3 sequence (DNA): TGTGCCAGCAGTTCCCTCCCGGGGTTGTCTGGAAACACCATATATTTT.

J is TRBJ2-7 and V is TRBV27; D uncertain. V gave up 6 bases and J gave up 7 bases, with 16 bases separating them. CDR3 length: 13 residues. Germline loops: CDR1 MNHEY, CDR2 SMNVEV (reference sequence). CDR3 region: CASSQRLSREQYF. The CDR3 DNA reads TGTGCCAGCAGCCAAAGATTATCGCGGGAGCAGTACTTC.

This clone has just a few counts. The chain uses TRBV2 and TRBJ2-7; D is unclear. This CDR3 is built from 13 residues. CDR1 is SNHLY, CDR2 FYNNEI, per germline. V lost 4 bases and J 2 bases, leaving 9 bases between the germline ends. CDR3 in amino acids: CASSAAVAYEQYF. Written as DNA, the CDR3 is TGTGCCAGCAGTGCGGCGGTCGCCTACGAGCAGTACTTC.

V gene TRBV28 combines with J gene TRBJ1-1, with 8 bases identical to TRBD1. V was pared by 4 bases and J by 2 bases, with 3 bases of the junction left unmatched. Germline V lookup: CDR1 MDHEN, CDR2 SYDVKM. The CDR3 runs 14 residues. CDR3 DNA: TGTGCCAGCAGTTCGACAGGGGCAAACACTGAAGCTTTCTTT. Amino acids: CASSSTGANTEAFF. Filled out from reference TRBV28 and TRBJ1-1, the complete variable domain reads DVKVTQSSRYLVKRTGEKVFLECVQDMDHENMFWYRQDPGLGLRLIYFSYDVKMKEKGDIPEGYSVSREKKERFSLILESASTNQTSMYLCASSSTGANTEAFFGQGTRLTVV.

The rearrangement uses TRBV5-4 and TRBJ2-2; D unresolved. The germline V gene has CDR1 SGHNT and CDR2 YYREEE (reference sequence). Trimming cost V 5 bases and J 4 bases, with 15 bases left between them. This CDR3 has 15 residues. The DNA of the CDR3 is TGTGCCAGCAGGCGTGAGCTAGATAGCACCGGGGAGCTGTTTTTT. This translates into CASRRELDSTGELFF. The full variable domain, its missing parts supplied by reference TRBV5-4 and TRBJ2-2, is ETGVTQSPTHLIKTRGQQVTLRCSSQSGHNTVSWYQQALGQGPQFIFQYYREEENGRGNFPPRFSGLQFPNYSSELNVNALELDDSALYLCASRRELDSTGELFFGEGSRLTVL.

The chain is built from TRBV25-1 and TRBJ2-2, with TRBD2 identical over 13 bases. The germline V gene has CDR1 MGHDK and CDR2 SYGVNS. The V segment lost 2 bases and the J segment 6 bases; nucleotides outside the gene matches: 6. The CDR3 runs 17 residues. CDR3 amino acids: CASSERPGLAGAGELFF. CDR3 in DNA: TGTGCCAGCAGTGAACGCCCCGGACTAGCGGGAGCCGGGGAGCTGTTTTTT.

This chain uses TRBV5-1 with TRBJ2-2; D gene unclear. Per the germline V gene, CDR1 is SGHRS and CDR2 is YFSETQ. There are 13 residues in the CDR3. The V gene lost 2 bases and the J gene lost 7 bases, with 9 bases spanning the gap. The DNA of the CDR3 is TGCGCCAGCAGCTTCCAGAGGAACGGGGAGCTGTTTTTT. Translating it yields CASSFQRNGELFF.

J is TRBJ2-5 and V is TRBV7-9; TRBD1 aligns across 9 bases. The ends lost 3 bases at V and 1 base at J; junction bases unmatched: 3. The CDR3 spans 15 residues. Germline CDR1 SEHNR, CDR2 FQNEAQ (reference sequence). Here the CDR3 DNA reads TGTGCCAGCAGCTTGGACAGGGGAAGCCAAGAGACCCAGTACTTC. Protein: CASSLDRGSQETQYF.